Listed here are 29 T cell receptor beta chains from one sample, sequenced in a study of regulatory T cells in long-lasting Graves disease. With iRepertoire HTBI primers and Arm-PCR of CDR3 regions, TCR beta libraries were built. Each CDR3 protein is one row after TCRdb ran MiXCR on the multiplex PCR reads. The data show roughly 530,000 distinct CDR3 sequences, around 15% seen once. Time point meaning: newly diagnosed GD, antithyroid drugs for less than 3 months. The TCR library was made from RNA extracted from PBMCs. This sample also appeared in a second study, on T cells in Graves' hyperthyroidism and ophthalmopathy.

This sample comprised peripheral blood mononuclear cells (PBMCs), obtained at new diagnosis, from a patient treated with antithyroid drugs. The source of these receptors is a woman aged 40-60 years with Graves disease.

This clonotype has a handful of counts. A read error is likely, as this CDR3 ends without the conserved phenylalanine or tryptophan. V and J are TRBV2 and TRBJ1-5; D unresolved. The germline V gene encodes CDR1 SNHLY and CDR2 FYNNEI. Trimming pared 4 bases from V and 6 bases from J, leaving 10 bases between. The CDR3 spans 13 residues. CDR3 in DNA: TGTGCCAGCAGTGTTGGTAAGGGTCAGCCCCAGCATTCT. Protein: CASSVGKGQPQHS.

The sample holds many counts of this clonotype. CDR3 DNA sequence: TGTGCCAGCAGTTTGACCGGGACAGATGTTAGTTATTCTGGAAACACCATATATTTT. Encoded protein: CASSLTGTDVSYSGNTIYF. The chain uses TRBV28 and TRBJ1-3; TRBD1 aligns across 7 bases. Looked up from germline, CDR1 is MDHEN and CDR2 is SYDVKM. The CDR3 loop spans 19 amino acids. With V trimmed by 3 bases and J by 1 base, 15 bases remained unmatched.

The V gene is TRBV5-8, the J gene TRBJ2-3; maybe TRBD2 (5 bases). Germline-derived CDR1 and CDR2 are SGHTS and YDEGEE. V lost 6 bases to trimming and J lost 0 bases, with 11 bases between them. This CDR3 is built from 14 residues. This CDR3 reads CASMRASSTDTQYF. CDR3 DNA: TGTGCCAGCATGCGGGCGTCTAGCACAGATACGCAGTATTTT.

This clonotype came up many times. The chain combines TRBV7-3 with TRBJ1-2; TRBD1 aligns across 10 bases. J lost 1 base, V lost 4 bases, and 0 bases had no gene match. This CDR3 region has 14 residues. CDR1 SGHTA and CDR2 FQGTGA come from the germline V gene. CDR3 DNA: TGTGCCAGCAGCTGGGACAGGGGTAACTATGGCTACACCTTC. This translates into CASSWDRGNYGYTF.

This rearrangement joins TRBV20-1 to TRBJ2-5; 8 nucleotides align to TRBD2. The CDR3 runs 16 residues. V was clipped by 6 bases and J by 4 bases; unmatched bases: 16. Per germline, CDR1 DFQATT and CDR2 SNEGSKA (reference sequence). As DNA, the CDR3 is TGCAGTGCCCGAGTGGGGGTAGCGGGGCGGCGAGAGACCCAGTACTTC. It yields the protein CSARVGVAGRRETQYF.

CDR3 bases: TGTGCCACCAGCAGAGATCTTCTGGGAATTCAGACCGGGGAGCTGTTTTTT. Encoded protein: CATSRDLLGIQTGELFF. The chain carries TRBV15 and TRBJ2-2; D unclear. V lost 0 bases, J lost 5 bases, and 16 bases lay in between. There are 17 residues in the CDR3. The germline V gene has CDR1 LNHNV and CDR2 YYDKDF (reference sequence).

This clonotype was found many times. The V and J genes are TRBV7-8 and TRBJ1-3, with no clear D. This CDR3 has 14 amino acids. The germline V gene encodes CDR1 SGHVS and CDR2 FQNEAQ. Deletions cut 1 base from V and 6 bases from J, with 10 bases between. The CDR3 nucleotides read TGTGCCAGCAGCTTAGAGCGGACCGTAAACACCATATATTTT. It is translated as CASSLERTVNTIYF.

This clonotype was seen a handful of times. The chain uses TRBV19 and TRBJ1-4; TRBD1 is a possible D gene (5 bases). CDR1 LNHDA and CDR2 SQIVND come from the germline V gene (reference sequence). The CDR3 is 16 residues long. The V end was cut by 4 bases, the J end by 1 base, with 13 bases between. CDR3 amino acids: CASSTGADRTNEKLFF. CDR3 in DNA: TGTGCCAGTAGTACCGGGGCCGACAGAACTAATGAAAAACTGTTTTTT.

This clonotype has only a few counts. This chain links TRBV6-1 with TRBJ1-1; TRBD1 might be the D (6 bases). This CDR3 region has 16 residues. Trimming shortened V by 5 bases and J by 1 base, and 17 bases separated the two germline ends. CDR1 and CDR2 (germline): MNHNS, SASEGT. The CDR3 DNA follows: TGTGCCAGCAGTCCAGGGGCCCATGCGGCGAACACTGAAGCTTTCTTT. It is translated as CASSPGAHAANTEAFF.

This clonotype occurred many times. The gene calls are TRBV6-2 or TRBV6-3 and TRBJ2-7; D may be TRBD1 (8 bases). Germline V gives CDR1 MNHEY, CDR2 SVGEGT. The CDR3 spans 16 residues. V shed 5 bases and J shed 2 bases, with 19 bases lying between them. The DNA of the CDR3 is TGTGCCAGCAGTGACCACAGGGGGGGGCCGCCCTACGAGCAGTACTTC. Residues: CASSDHRGGPPYEQYF.

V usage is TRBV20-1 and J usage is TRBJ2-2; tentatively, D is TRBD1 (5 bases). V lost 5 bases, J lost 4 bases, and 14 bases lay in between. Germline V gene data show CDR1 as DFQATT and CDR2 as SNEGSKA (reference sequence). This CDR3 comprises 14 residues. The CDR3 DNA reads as TGCAGTGCTCGCCAGGGTTCGGCCACCGGGGAGCTGTTTTTT. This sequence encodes CSARQGSATGELFF.

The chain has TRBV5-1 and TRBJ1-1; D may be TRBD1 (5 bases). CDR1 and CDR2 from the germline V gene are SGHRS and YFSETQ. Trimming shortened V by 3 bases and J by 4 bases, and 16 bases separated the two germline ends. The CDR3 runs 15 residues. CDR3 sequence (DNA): TGCGCCAGCAGCTCGGGGGGGGGATGGGGCACTGAAGCTTTCTTT. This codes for CASSSGGGWGTEAFF.

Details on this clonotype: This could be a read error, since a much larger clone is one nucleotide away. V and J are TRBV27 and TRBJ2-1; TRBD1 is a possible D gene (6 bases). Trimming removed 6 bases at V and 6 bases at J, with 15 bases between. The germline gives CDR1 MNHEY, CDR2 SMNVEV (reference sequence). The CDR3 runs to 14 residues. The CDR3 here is CASSGYREFNEQFF. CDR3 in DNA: TGTGCCAGCAGCGGATACAGGGAGTTCAATGAGCAGTTCTTC.

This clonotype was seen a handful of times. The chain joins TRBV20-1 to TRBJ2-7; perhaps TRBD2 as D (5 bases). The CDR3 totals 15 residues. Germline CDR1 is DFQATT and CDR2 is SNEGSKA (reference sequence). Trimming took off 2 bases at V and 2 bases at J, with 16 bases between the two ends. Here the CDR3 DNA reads TGCAGTGCTAGAATCCGGGGTAGCGTCGCCTACGAGCAGTACTTC. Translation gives CSARIRGSVAYEQYF.

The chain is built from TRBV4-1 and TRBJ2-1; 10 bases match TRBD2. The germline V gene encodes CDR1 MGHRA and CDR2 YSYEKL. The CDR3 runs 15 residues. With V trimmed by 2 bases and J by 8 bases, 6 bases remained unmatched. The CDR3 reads CASSQRSGGDYEQFF. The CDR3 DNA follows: TGCGCCAGCAGCCAACGAAGCGGGGGGGACTATGAGCAGTTCTTC.

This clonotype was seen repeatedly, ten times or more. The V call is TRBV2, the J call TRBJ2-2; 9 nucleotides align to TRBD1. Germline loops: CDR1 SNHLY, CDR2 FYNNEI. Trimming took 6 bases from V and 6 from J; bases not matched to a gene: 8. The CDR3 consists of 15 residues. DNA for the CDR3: TGTGCCAGCAGGGTGGACAGGGGCGGATCCGGGGAGCTGTTTTTT. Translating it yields CASRVDRGGSGELFF.

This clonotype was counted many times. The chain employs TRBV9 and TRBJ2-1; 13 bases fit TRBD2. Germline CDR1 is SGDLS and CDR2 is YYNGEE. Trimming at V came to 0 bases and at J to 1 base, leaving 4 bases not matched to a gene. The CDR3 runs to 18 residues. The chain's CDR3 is CASSVATSGGASYNEQFF. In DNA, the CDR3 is TGTGCCAGCAGCGTAGCAACTAGCGGGGGGGCTTCCTACAATGAGCAGTTCTTC.

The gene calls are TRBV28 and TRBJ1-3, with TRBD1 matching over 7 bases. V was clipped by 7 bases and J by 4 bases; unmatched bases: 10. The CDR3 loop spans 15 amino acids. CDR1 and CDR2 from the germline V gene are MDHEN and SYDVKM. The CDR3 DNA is TGTGCCAGCACCGGGGACAGTCCGGAAGGAAACACCATATATTTT. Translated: CASTGDSPEGNTIYF.

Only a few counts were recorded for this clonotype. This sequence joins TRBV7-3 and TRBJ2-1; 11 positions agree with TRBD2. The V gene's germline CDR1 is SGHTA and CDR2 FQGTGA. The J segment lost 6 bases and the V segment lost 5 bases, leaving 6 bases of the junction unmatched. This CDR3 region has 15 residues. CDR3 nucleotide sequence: TGTGCCAGCAGCCCCGGGACTAGCGGACCCAATGAGCAGTTCTTC. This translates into CASSPGTSGPNEQFF.

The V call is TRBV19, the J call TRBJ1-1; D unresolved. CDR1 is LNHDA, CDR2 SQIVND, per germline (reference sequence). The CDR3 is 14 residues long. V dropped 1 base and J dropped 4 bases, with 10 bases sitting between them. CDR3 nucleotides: TGTGCCAGTAGTATAGGGCAGCGTGGCACTGAAGCTTTCTTT. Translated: CASSIGQRGTEAFF.

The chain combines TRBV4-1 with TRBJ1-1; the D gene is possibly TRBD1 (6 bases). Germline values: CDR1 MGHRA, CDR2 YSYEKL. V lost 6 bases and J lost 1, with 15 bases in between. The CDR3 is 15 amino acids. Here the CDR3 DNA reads TGCGCCAGCAGTCCATCGACAGGAGGGAACACTGAAGCTTTCTTT. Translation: CASSPSTGGNTEAFF.

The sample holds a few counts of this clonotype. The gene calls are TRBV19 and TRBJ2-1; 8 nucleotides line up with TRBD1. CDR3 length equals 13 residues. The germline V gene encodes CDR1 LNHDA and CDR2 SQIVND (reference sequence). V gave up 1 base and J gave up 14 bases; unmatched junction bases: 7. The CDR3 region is CASSIVGTGEEFF. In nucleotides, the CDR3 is TGTGCCAGTAGTATAGTTGGGACAGGCGAGGAGTTCTTC.

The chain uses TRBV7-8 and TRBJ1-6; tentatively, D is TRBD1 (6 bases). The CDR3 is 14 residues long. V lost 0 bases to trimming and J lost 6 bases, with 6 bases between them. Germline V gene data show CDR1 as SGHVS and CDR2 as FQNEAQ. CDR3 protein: CASSLAGANSPLHF. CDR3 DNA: TGTGCCAGCAGCTTAGCGGGGGCTAATTCACCCCTCCACTTT.

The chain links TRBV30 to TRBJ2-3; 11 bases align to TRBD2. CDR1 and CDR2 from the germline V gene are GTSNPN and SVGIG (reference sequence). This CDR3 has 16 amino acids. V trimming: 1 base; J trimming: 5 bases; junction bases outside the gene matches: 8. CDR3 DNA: TGTGCCTGGAGTGGAGTTAGCGGGGGGGCTGTAGATACGCAGTATTTT. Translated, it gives CAWSGVSGGAVDTQYF.

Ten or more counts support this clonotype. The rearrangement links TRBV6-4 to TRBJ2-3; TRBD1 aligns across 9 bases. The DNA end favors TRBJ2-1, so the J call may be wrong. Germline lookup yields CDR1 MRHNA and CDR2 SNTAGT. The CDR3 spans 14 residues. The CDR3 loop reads CASSERTGEEKQFF. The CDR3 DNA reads TGTGCCAGCAGTGAAAGGACAGGGGAAGAAAAGCAGTTCTTC.

In DNA form, the CDR3 reads TGTGCCAGTAGTATATATAGGCCCCCGAGCACTGAAGCTTTCTTT. This codes for CASSIYRPPSTEAFF. This sequence joins TRBV19 and TRBJ1-1; the D is unclear. Germline CDR1 LNHDA, CDR2 SQIVND (reference sequence). The CDR3 is made up of 15 amino acids. Trimming stripped 2 bases from V and 4 bases from J, with 14 bases between.

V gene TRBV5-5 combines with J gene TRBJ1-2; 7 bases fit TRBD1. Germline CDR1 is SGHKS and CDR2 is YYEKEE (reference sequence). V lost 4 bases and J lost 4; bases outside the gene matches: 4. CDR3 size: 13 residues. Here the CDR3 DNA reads TGTGCCAGCAGCCCAGGGGGAATCTATGGCTACACCTTC. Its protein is CASSPGGIYGYTF.

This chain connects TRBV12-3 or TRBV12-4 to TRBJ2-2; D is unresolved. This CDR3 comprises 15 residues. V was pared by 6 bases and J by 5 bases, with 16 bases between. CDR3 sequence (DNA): TGTGCCAGCAGCCCCACCTACGGAGTTACCGGGGAGCTGTTTTTT. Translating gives CASSPTYGVTGELFF.

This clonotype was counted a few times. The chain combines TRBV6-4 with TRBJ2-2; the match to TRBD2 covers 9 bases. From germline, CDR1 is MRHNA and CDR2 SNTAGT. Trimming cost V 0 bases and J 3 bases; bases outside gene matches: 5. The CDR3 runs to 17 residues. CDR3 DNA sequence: TGTGCCAGCAGTGACTCGAGTCTAGCGGGGTACACCGGGGAGCTGTTTTTT. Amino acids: CASSDSSLAGYTGELFF.